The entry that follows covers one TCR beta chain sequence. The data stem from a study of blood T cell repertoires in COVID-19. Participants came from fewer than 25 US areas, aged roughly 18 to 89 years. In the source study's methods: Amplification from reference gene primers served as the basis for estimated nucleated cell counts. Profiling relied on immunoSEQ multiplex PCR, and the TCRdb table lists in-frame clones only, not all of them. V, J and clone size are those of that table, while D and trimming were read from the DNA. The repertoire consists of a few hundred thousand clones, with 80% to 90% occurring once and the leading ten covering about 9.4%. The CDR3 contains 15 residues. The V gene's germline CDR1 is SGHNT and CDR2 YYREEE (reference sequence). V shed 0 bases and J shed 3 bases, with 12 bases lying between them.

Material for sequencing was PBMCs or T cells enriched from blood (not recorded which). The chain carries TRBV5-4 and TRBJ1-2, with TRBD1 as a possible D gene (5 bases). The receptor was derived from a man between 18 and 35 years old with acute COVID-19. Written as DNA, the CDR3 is TGTGCCAGCAGCTTGGCGGGGGGAGTGGACTATGGCTACACCTTC. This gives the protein CASSLAGGVDYGYTF.